This T cell receptor beta chain was obtained from a study of naive and memory T cell subsets. Two oligonucleotides, mixed equimolar, formed the beta constant-region primer covering TRBC1 and TRBC2. Ligation attached a single-stranded oligonucleotide with a 12-nucleotide UMI and the SP2 primer to the cDNA 3' end. TCRdb reprocessed the UMI-ligation and nested PCR reads with MiXCR, giving one entry per CDR3 protein. The sample yields approximately 140,000 distinct CDR3 sequences, more than 15% seen once. V was cut by 8 bases and J by 3 bases, with 14 bases left in between. Germline V lookup: CDR1 SGHTA, CDR2 FQGNSA. This CDR3 is 13 amino acids long. Cells stained for CD3, CD4, CD8, CD45RA, CD27 and viability were sorted into four CD45RA/CD27 subsets.

The receptor was derived from a human donor in good health. Sequencing input: naive CD4+ T cells from blood. The chain joins TRBV7-2 to TRBJ2-7; a weak D match, TRBD2 (5 bases). The CDR3 sequence: CASSREVGYEQYF. CDR3 coding DNA: TGTGCCAGCTCTCGGGAAGTGGGCTACGAGCAGTACTTC.